The clone carrying this T cell receptor (beta chain) has ten or more counts. What it binds is not known. The data derive from a study of Graves' ophthalmopathy and Graves' hyperthyroidism. Study information: Peripheral blood sampling preceded any treatment and occurred at initial diagnosis. General study points: As the model predicted ophthalmopathy progression, it achieved a sensitivity of 70.59% and a specificity of about 78%.

V lost 5 bases to trimming and J lost 5 bases, with 15 bases between them. The CDR3 has 14 residues. Germline lookup yields CDR1 SGHTA and CDR2 FQGNSA. Donors with ophthalmopathy: moderate-to-severe activity, CAS ≥3, NOSPECS ≥4, duration under 3 months. Exclusion covered patients with other autoimmune diseases or uncontrolled infections (as well as pregnancy or lactation). Amplification targeted the TCR beta CDR3 regions, with RNA transcripts as the source material. HTBI primers primed a first-round RT-PCR, and a second-round multiplex PCR followed. Via MiXCR, TCRdb re-called the multiplex PCR reads, giving one row per CDR3 protein. The sample shows approximately 700,000 distinct CDR3 sequences, under 50% of them seen only once.

The sequencing input was peripheral blood. The rearrangement uses TRBV7-2 and TRBJ2-5; tentatively, D is TRBD2 (7 bases). This clonotype was sampled from an adult man with Graves' ophthalmopathy. The CDR3 coding sequence is TGTGCCAGCAGCCCAGCTCGGGGGGCGGAGACCCAGTACTTC. Translating it yields CASSPARGAETQYF. Supplemented by reference TRBV7-2 and TRBJ2-5, the full variable domain reads GAGVSQSPSNKVTEKGKDVELRCDPISGHTALYWYRQSLGQGLEFLIYFQGNSAPDKSGLPSDRFSAERTGGSVSTLTIQRTQQEDSAVYLCASSPARGAETQYFGPGTRLLVL.